The entry below describes one T cell receptor (beta chain). Its target is unknown. These data are taken from a study of early T cells in non-severe SARS-CoV-2 infection. Study as a whole: Chains stayed unpaired after sequencing of bulk RNA from unsorted whole blood.

V dropped 5 bases and J dropped 4 bases, with 14 bases sitting between them. The germline V gene has CDR1 SGHAT and CDR2 FQNNGV. The CDR3 spans 14 residues. Overall study results and limits: Anti-spike CD8 specificities were favored by VDJdb matching, whose results missed private and CD4 specificities.

Attachment of unique molecular identifiers was made to individual cDNA molecules. TCRdb re-derived calls from the 5' RACE reads in MiXCR, one entry per CDR3 protein. The data hold under 85,000 distinct CDR3 sequences, with 14% observed a single time. The TCR originated in an adult who was a healthcare worker with PCR-confirmed SARS-CoV-2 infection or an uninfected control (not recorded which). This chain links TRBV11-2 with TRBJ1-2; a possible D gene is TRBD1 (5 bases). The sequenced material came from whole blood. The CDR3 coding sequence is TGTGCCAGCAGCCCTAACACTGGGGGCTATGGCTACACCTTC. Translation: CASSPNTGGYGYTF. Full variable domain (remainder filled in from reference TRBV11-2 and TRBJ1-2): EAGVAQSPRYKIIEKRQSVAFWCNPISGHATLYWYQQILGQGPKLLIQFQNNGVVDDSQLPKDRFSAERLKGVDSTLKIQPAKLEDSAVYLCASSPNTGGYGYTFGSGTRLTVV.